The entry below describes one T cell receptor beta chain. Its target antigen remains unknown. The data derive from a study of monozygotic twins with inflammatory bowel disease (dated by TCRdb to the late 2010s). Turning to the overall study: A total of 28 monozygotic twin pairs were included in the full study, comprising nine German pairs (four IBD-concordant, five IBD-discordant) and 19 IBD-discordant Danish pairs. Each individual had, on average, about 151 000 unique TCRalpha sequences and 181 000 unique TCRbeta sequences available for analysis. The search for disease-associated traits relied mainly on comparing IBD patients with their genetically identical healthy co-twins within discordant pairs.

From each donor, an approximately 2.7 ml peripheral blood sample was collected into PAXgene tubes and kept at -80 degrees C. Without any T cell sorting, total RNA was extracted from whole blood using the PAXgene blood miRNA kit on an automated QIAcube. Deep TCRalpha and TCRbeta repertoire profiling with unique molecular barcoding was performed on peripheral blood of monozygotic twin pairs concordant or discordant for inflammatory bowel disease. Smoking habits were recorded for all twin pairs, and each individual was classified as a current, former or never smoker. Its CDR3 holds 14 amino acids, cysteine through phenylalanine. The DNA is unrecorded. The germline V gene encodes CDR1 SGHNT and CDR2 YYREEE (reference sequence). The method was 5' RACE. Each TCR library was prepared from about 3.5 ug of total RNA. For each sample, cDNA synthesis was carried out in eight separate reactions using SMARTScribe reverse transcriptase. During cDNA synthesis, template switching was used to introduce unique molecular identifiers that contained a 6-nucleotide sample barcode. Amplification of TCRalpha and TCRbeta cDNA involved two nested PCRs of 16 and 9 cycles, and each PCR was followed by bead purification. Before amplification, cDNA was treated with uracil DNA-glycosylase and purified using the QIAquick PCR purification kit. The second PCR added Illumina TruSeq-compatible adapters along with sample-specific barcodes. Library quality and concentration were assessed using TapeStation and Qubit, and 4.5 to 6.5 ng of each library was pooled. Pooled libraries were sequenced on an Illumina HiSeq2500 single-index Rapid Run with 2 x 100 bp reads and custom sequencing primers. In the original analysis: PCR and sequencing errors were corrected by UMI-based consensus assembly using MiGEC version 1.2.6. MiXCR version 2.1.1 was used to carry out V(D)J alignment, clonotype assembly and CDR3 extraction. To normalise gene usage, clonotype sharing and MAIT/NKT TCR abundance, the top 1000, 10 000 and 20 000 clonotypes in each sample were analysed. After downsampling to 27 000 UMIs, diversity was calculated as the inverse Simpson index using the vegan R package. Paired Mann-Whitney U tests on discordant twin pairs were used, with Benjamini-Hochberg multiple-testing correction. The reads, reprocessed by TCRdb, yield one row per CDR3 protein sequence and no DNA. TCRdb, not the authors, supplied the V and J calls. The table of this sample itemizes 160,000 or so distinct CDR3 sequences. The ten largest clones represent around 2.4% of the sample.

The paper's findings and limits, for the study overall: Compared with healthy twins, IBD patients shared fewer clonotypes with other individuals, and the difference was most pronounced in patients with signs of disease activity. Distinction between different T cell subtypes could not be achieved in the analysis. Because patients were on differing immunosuppressive treatments, the repertoires may have picked up extra background noise and inter-individual variability. TCRbeta repertoire diversity, by inverse Simpson index, was decreased in IBD patients compared with their healthy co-twins. No single strong signal or clonotype linked to IBD turned up in the results, so the idea that one exists was not supported. No difference in repertoire similarity was observed between concordant and discordant twins, possibly owing to limited statistical power.

This TCR was recovered from a human donor with ulcerative colitis or Crohn's disease, or a healthy co-twin of an affected twin (not recorded which). Rearrangement joined TRBV5-4 to TRBJ1-4. Sequencing was performed on blood. The CDR3 has the sequence CASSPGQANEKLFF.